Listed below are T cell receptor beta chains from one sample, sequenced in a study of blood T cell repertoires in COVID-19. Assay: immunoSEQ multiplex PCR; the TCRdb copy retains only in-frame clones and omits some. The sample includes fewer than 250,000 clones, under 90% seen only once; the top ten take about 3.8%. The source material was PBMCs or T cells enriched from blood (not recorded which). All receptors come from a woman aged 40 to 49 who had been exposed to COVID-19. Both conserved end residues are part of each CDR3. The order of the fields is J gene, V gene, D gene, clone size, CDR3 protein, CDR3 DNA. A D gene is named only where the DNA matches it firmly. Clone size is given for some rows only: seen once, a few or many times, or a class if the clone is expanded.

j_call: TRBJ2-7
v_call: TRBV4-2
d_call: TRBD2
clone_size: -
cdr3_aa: CASSPSARGFYEQYF
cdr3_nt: TGTGCCAGCAGCCCTTCGGCGCGGGGGTTCTACGAGCAGTACTTC

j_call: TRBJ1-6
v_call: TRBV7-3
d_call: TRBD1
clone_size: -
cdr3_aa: CASQGQRNSPLHF
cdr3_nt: TGTGCCAGCCAGGGACAGAGAAATTCACCCCTCCACTTT

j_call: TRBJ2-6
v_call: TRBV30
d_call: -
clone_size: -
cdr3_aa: CAWGGKDSSSGANVLTF
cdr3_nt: TGTGCCTGGGGGGGTAAGGACAGTAGCTCTGGGGCCAACGTCCTGACTTTC

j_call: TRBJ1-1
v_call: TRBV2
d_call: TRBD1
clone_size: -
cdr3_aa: CASSAGGVKGKAFF
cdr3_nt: TGTGCCAGCAGCGCAGGGGGAGTTAAGGGGAAAGCTTTCTTT

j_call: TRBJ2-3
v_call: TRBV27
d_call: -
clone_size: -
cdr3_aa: CASSQRTNTDTQYF
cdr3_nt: TGTGCCAGCAGCCAGAGGACTAACACAGATACGCAGTATTTT

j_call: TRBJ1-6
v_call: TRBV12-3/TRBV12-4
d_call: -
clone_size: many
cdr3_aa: CASSYRLNSPLHF
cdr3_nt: TGTGCCAGCAGTTACAGGTTAAATTCACCCCTCCACTTT

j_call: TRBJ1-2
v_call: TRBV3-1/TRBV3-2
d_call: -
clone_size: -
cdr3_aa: CASSPEPEGYGYTF
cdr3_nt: TGTGCCAGCAGCCCAGAGCCCGAGGGCTATGGCTACACCTTC

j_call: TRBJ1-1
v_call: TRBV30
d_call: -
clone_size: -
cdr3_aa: CAWIQGAWAEAFF
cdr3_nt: TGTGCCTGGATCCAAGGGGCGTGGGCTGAAGCTTTCTTT

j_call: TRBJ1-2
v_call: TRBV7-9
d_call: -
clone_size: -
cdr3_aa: CASSLEYHKYYGYTF
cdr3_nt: TGTGCCAGCAGCTTAGAATACCACAAGTACTATGGCTACACCTTC

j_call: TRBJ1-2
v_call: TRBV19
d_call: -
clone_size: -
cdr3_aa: CASSAMTGSVGGYTF
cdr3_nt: TGTGCCAGTAGTGCGATGACGGGGAGCGTGGGGGGCTACACCTTC

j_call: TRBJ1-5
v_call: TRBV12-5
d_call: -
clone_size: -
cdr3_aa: CASVLWGSNQPQHF
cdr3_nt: TGTGCTAGTGTCCTTTGGGGCAGCAATCAGCCCCAGCATTTT

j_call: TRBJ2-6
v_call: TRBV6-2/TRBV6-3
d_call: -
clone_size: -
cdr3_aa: CASSSGAGANVLTF
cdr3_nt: TGTGCCAGCAGCTCAGGGGCTGGGGCCAACGTCCTGACTTTC

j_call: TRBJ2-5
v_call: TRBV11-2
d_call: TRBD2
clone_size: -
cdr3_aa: CASSTSGRWETQYF
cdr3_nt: TGTGCCAGCAGCACTAGCGGGAGGTGGGAGACCCAGTACTTC

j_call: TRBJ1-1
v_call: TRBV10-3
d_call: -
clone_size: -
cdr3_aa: CAIRSSGGLNTEAFF
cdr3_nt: TGTGCCATCAGATCCTCCGGGGGATTAAACACTGAAGCTTTCTTT

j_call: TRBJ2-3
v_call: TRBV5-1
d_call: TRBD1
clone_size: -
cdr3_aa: CASSFSGQYTDTQYF
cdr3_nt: TGCGCCAGCAGCTTTTCGGGACAGTACACAGATACGCAGTATTTT

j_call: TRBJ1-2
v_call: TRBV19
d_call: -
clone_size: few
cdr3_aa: CASSISPTNYGYTF
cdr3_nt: TGTGCCAGTAGTATTTCTCCCACAAACTATGGCTACACCTTC

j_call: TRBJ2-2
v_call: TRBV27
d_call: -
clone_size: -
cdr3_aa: CASRYSPGNTGELFF
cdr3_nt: TGTGCCAGCAGGTATTCACCCGGGAACACCGGGGAGCTGTTTTTT

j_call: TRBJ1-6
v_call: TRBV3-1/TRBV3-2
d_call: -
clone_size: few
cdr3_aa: CASSQDLGAAQNSPLHF
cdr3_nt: TGTGCCAGCAGCCAAGATTTAGGTGCAGCGCAAAATTCACCCCTCCACTTT

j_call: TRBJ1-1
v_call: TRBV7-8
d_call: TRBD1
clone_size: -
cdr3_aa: CASSPRAQGGTEAFF
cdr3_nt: TGTGCCAGCAGCCCTAGAGCCCAGGGGGGAACTGAAGCTTTCTTT

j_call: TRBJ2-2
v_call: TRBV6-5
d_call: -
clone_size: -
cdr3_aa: CASLGGAENTGELFF
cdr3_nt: TGTGCCAGCCTGGGAGGAGCGGAGAACACCGGGGAGCTGTTTTTT

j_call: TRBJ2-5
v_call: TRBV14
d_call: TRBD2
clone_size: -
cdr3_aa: CASSQDIAIAGRETQYF
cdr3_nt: TGTGCCAGCAGCCAAGATATCGCGATAGCGGGGCGGGAGACCCAGTACTTC

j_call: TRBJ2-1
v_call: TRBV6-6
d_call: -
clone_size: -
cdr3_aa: CASRRDSPHEQFF
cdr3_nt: TGTGCCAGCAGGCGGGACTCCCCCCATGAGCAGTTCTTC

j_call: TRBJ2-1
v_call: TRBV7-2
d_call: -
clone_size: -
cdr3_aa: CASSFSPSEGNEQFF
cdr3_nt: TGTGCCAGCAGCTTTTCCCCTAGCGAGGGTAATGAGCAGTTCTTC

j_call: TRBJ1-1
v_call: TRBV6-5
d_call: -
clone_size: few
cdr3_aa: CASSREGTEAFF
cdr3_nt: TGTGCCAGCAGTAGGGAGGGCACTGAAGCTTTCTTT

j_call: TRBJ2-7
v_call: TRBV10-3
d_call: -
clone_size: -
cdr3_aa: CAIGLAQREQYF
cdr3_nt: TGTGCCATTGGGCTAGCCCAAAGGGAGCAGTACTTC

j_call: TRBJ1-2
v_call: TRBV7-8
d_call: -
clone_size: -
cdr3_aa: CASSLGGNYGYTF
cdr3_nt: TGTGCCAGCAGCTTAGGGGGCAACTATGGCTACACCTTC

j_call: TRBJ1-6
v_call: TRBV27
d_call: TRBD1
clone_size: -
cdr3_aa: CASSFQGVGSPLHF
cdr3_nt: TGTGCCAGCAGTTTTCAGGGGGTAGGGTCACCCCTCCACTTT

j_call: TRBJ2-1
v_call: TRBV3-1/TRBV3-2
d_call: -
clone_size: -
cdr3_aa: CASSPPPPTNEQFF
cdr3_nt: TGTGCCAGCAGCCCCCCCCCTCCTACGAATGAGCAGTTCTTC

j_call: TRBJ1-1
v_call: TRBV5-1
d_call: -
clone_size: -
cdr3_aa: CASSSQSGGYTEAFF
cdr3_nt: TGCGCCAGCAGCTCGCAGAGTGGGGGGTACACTGAAGCTTTCTTT

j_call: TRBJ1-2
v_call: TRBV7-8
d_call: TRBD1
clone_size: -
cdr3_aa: CASSRRDRRQSNYGYTF
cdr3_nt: TGTGCCAGCAGCCGGCGGGACAGGAGACAATCTAACTATGGCTACACCTTC

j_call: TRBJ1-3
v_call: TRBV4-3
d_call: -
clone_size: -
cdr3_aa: CASSQDYWNTIYF
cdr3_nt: TGCGCCAGCAGCCAAGATTACTGGAACACCATATATTTT

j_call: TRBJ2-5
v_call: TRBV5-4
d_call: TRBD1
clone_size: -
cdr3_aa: CASSRSGTEETQYF
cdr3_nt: TGTGCCAGCAGCCGCTCCGGGACAGAAGAGACCCAGTACTTC

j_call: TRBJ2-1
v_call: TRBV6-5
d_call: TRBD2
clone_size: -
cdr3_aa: CASRRGDGVGFF
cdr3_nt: TGTGCCAGCAGGCGGGGGGACGGCGTTGGGTTCTTC

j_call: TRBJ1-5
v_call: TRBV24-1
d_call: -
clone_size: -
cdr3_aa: CATSAGVNRPQHF
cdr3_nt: TGTGCCACCTCTGCAGGGGTAAATAGGCCCCAGCATTTT

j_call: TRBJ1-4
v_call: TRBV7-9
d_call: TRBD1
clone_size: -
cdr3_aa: CASSLWGTGDKANEKLFF
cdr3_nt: TGTGCCAGCAGCTTATGGGGGACAGGGGACAAAGCTAATGAAAAACTGTTTTTT

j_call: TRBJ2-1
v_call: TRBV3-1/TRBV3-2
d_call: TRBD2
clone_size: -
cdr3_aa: CASSLDSGGYNEQFF
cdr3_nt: TGTGCCAGCAGTTTGGACTCGGGGGGGTACAATGAGCAGTTCTTC

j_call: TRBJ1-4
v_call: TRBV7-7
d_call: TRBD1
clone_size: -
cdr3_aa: CASRPYRGGTNEKLFF
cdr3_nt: TGTGCCAGCAGACCCTACAGGGGGGGAACGAATGAAAAACTGTTTTTT

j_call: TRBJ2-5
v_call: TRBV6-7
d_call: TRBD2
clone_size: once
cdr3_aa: CASSYLTSGAQETQYF
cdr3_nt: TGTGCCAGCAGTTACTTGACTAGCGGGGCCCAAGAGACCCAGTACTTC

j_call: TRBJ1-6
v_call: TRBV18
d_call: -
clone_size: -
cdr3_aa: CASSQGEDSPLHF
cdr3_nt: TGTGCCAGCTCGCAGGGTGAGGATTCACCCCTCCACTTT

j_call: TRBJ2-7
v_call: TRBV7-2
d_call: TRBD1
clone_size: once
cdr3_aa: CASSTDRTSYEQYF
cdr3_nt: TGTGCCAGCAGCACGGACAGGACCTCCTACGAGCAGTACTTC

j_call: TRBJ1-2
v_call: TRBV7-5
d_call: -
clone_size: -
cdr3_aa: CARSLANRERGYGYTF
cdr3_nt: TGTGCCAGAAGCTTAGCGAACAGGGAAAGGGGCTATGGCTACACCTTC

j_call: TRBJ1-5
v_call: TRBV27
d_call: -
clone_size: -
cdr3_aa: CASRISSQGQNQPQHF
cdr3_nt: TGTGCCAGCAGGATTTCCTCCCAGGGACAAAATCAGCCCCAGCATTTT

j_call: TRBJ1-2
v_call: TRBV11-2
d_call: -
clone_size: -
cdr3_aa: CASSFSPGGDYGYTF
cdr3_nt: TGTGCCAGCAGCTTCAGCCCGGGGGGGGACTATGGCTACACCTTC

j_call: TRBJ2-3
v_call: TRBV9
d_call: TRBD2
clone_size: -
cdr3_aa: CASSASPGWLAGSADTQYF
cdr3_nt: TGTGCCAGCAGCGCCTCCCCCGGGTGGCTAGCGGGGTCGGCAGATACGCAGTATTTT

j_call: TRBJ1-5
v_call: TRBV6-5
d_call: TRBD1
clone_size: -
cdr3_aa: CASSHLDRGEQPQHF
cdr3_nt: TGTGCCAGCAGTCACCTAGACAGGGGGGAACAGCCCCAGCATTTT

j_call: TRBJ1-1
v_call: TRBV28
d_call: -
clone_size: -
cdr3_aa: CASSPDRRATEAFF
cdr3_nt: TGTGCCAGCAGCCCCGACAGACGTGCCACTGAAGCTTTCTTT

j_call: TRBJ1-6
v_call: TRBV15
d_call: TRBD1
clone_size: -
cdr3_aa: CATSRGGDRANSPLHF
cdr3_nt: TGTGCCACCAGCAGAGGTGGGGACAGGGCGAATTCACCCCTCCACTTT

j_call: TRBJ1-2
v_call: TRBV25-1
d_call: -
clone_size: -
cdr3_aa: CASSESGQRGYTF
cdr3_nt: TGTGCCAGCAGTGAATCGGGACAACGTGGCTACACCTTC

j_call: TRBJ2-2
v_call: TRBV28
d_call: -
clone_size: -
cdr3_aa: CASLAGSSGRSAGELFF
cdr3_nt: TGTGCCAGCCTCGCCGGTAGTTCCGGTCGGTCGGCCGGGGAGCTGTTTTTT

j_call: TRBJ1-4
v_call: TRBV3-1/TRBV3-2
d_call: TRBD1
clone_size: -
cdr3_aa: CASSQDASGTGKLFF
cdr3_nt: TGTGCCAGCAGCCAAGACGCTTCCGGGACAGGTAAACTGTTTTTT

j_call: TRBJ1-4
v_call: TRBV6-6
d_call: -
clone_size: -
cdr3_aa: CASSPDLRQSTNEKLFF
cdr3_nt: TGTGCCAGCAGTCCTGACCTCCGACAGTCAACTAATGAAAAACTGTTTTTT

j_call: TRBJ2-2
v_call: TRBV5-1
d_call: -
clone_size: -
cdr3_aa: CASSPQLGDTGELFF
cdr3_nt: TGCGCCAGCAGCCCACAACTCGGGGATACCGGGGAGCTGTTTTTT

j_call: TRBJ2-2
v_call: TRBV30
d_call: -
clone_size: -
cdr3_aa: CAWSVGTHYVGELFF
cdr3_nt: TGTGCCTGGAGTGTAGGGACACATTATGTCGGGGAGCTGTTTTTT

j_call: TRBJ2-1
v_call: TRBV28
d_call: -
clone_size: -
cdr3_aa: CASRLVQVNNEQFF
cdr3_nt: TGTGCCAGCAGACTGGTCCAGGTAAACAATGAGCAGTTCTTC

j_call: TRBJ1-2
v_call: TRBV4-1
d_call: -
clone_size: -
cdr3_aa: CASSLGGAGGYTF
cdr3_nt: TGCGCCAGCAGCCTGGGGGGGGCGGGTGGCTACACCTTC